Following are 21 T cell receptor beta chains from one sample sequenced in a study of blood T cell repertoires in COVID-19 (dated by TCRdb to 2019 to 2021). Library generation was performed with the immunoSEQ multiplex PCR assay. TCRdb re-hosts the immuneACCESS table, in-frame sequences only. Its copies lack some clones; in the studies checked, an unresolved V gene accounts for under half of them, and the cause for the rest is not known. Here the sample has about 200,000 clones; over 75% occur a single time. The ten largest clones capture over 15% of the sample. The specimen sequenced was peripheral blood. The receptor set was obtained from a man between 45 and 60 years old with COVID-19, enrolled during active disease.

This clone has only a few counts. This chain uses TRBV9 with TRBJ1-6; 7 bases agree with TRBD1. The CDR3 sequence is 14 residues long. The V segment lost 3 bases and the J segment 8 bases; nucleotides outside the gene matches: 5. Germline loops: CDR1 SGDLS, CDR2 YYNGEE. The DNA for the CDR3 is TGTGCCAGCAGCGAGACAGGGACTTATTCACCCCTCCACTTT. Its protein product is CASSETGTYSPLHF. Full variable domain (remainder filled in from reference TRBV9 and TRBJ1-6): DSGVTQTPKHLITATGQRVTLRCSPRSGDLSVYWYQQSLDQGLQFLIQYYNGEERAKGNILERFSAQQFPDLHSELNLSSLELGDSALYFCASSETGTYSPLHFGNGTRLTVT.

This clone was seen only once. The chain combines TRBV2 with TRBJ2-6; a weak D match, TRBD2 (6 bases). Trimming pared 3 bases from V and 2 bases from J, leaving 8 bases between. The CDR3 has 15 residues. The germline V gene has CDR1 SNHLY and CDR2 FYNNEI. CDR3: CASSEWGAGANVLTF. The CDR3 bases are TGTGCCAGCAGTGAGTGGGGGGCTGGGGCCAACGTCCTGACTTTC.

The V gene is TRBV5-6, the J gene TRBJ2-4; 9 bases match TRBD2. CDR1 is SGHDT, CDR2 YYEEEE, per germline. The V gene end was trimmed by 3 bases and the J gene end by 7 bases; junction bases not matched to a gene: 11. The CDR3 is 16 residues long. The CDR3 DNA follows: TGTGCCAGCAGCTCAAGGAGCGGGAGGCACTGGAACATTCAGTACTTC. This sequence encodes CASSSRSGRHWNIQYF. Complete variable domain (other parts from reference TRBV5-6 and TRBJ2-4): DAGVTQSPTHLIKTRGQQVTLRCSPKSGHDTVSWYQQALGQGPQFIFQYYEEEERQRGNFPDRFSGHQFPNYSSELNVNALLLGDSALYLCASSSRSGRHWNIQYFGAGTRLSVL.

Turning to this clone: The same CDR3 can be traced to other DNA sequences in this sample. The V and J genes are TRBV9 and TRBJ2-3; TRBD2 matches at 7 bases. The CDR3 contains 15 residues. Germline V lookup: CDR1 SGDLS, CDR2 YYNGEE. The junction had 5 bases not matched to a gene; V was cut back by 2 bases and J by 2 bases. CDR3 nucleotide sequence: TGTGCCAGCAGCGTTCTAGCGGCCTCCACAGATACGCAGTATTTT. Encoded protein: CASSVLAASTDTQYF.

The V gene is TRBV27, the J gene TRBJ2-1; the match to TRBD2 covers 12 bases. V was pared by 7 bases and J by 9 bases, with 10 bases of the junction left unmatched. The CDR3 contains 15 residues. The V gene's germline CDR1 is MNHEY and CDR2 SMNVEV (reference sequence). The CDR3 nucleotides are TGTGCCAGCACCCGACTAGCGGGAGAGATCGGTGAGCAGTTCTTC. Its protein product is CASTRLAGEIGEQFF.

The chain is built from TRBV19 and TRBJ1-2; no clear D gene. V lost 7 bases to trimming and J lost 3 bases, with 15 bases between them. The germline V gene encodes CDR1 LNHDA and CDR2 SQIVND (reference sequence). CDR3 length: 14 amino acids. The CDR3 sequence: CASTNTGRDYGYTF. For the CDR3, the DNA is TGTGCCAGTACCAACACGGGGAGAGACTATGGCTACACCTTC.

This chain connects TRBV10-3 to TRBJ2-3, with TRBD2 matching 14 bases. V lost 7 bases, J lost 4 bases, and 16 bases stayed unmatched. Germline assignment: CDR1 ENHRY and CDR2 SYGVKD. CDR3 length equals 19 residues. CDR3 nucleotide sequence: TGTGCCATCATGTGCGACCCTGGGACTAGCGGGAGTTTGGCAGATACGCAGTATTTT. This sequence encodes CAIMCDPGTSGSLADTQYF.

The chain combines TRBV5-1 with TRBJ2-1; the match to TRBD2 covers 10 bases. Per the germline V gene, CDR1 is SGHRS and CDR2 is YFSETQ. CDR3 size: 15 residues. With V trimmed by 7 bases and J by 8 bases, 12 bases remained unmatched. CDR3 nucleotides: TGCGCCAGCCGCCCCGGGCTAGCGGGAGTTGATGAGCAGTTCTTC. Translated: CASRPGLAGVDEQFF.

A note on this clone: The same CDR3 can be traced to other DNA sequences in this sample. The CDR3 DNA reads TGTGCCAGCAGCGTAGCTAGCGGCCTACAAGAGACCCAGTACTTC. Its protein is CASSVASGLQETQYF. The chain carries TRBV9 and TRBJ2-5; 7 bases match TRBD2. This CDR3 spans 15 amino acids. Germline V gene lookup returns CDR1 SGDLS and CDR2 YYNGEE. J was trimmed by 2 bases and V by 0 bases; bases with no gene match: 4.

The V and J genes are TRBV19 and TRBJ1-1; 9 bases line up with TRBD1. The germline gives CDR1 LNHDA, CDR2 SQIVND (reference sequence). Trimming cost V 1 base and J 3 bases; bases outside gene matches: 9. The CDR3 totals 17 residues. CDR3 in DNA: TGTGCCAGTAGTATAGGGACAGGGGTCACGAGGGACACTGAAGCTTTCTTT. Protein sequence: CASSIGTGVTRDTEAFF. The full variable domain, completed using reference TRBV19 and TRBJ1-1, is DGGITQSPKYLFRKEGQNVTLSCEQNLNHDAMYWYRQDPGQGLRLIYYSQIVNDFQKGDIAEGYSVSREKKESFPLTVTSAQKNPTAFYLCASSIGTGVTRDTEAFFGQGTRLTVV.

The chain employs TRBV7-8 and TRBJ2-5, with 7 bases aligning to TRBD2. Trimming at V came to 5 bases and at J to 3 bases, leaving 6 bases not matched to a gene. CDR3 size: 14 residues. CDR1 SGHVS and CDR2 FQNEAQ come from the germline V gene. This CDR3 reads CASSRAGQKETQYF. CDR3 sequence (DNA): TGTGCCAGCAGCCGAGCGGGGCAGAAAGAGACCCAGTACTTC.

The J gene is TRBJ1-2, the V gene TRBV27; D uncertain. CDR3 length: 14 residues. From germline, CDR1 is MNHEY and CDR2 SMNVEV (reference sequence). Between the trimmed V and J ends, which lost 10 bases and 4 bases, there was a span of 19 bases. The CDR3 protein is CATLGLAAGYGYTF. The CDR3 nucleotides read TGTGCCACCCTTGGTCTGGCGGCGGGCTATGGCTACACCTTC.

The gene calls are TRBV14 and TRBJ2-5, with 13 bases matching TRBD2. The germline V gene encodes CDR1 SGHDN and CDR2 FVKESK. The CDR3 has 17 amino acids. J gave up 5 bases and V 4 bases, and 10 bases lay outside the gene matches. CDR3 loop: CASSPSLGTSGTETQYF. The CDR3 DNA follows: TGTGCCAGCAGCCCCAGCCTAGGGACTAGCGGGACGGAGACCCAGTACTTC. Filled out from reference TRBV14 and TRBJ2-5, the complete variable domain reads EAGVTQFPSHSVIEKGQTVTLRCDPISGHDNLYWYRRVMGKEIKFLLHFVKESKQDESGMPNNRFLAERTGGTYSTLKVQPAELEDSGVYFCASSPSLGTSGTETQYFGPGTRLLVL.

This clone has more than one count but fewer than ten. This chain links TRBV5-1 with TRBJ2-5; a possible D gene is TRBD2 (6 bases). V lost 0 bases and J lost 1, with 10 bases in between. The CDR3 is 15 amino acids. Germline lookup yields CDR1 SGHRS and CDR2 YFSETQ. CDR3 DNA sequence: TGCGCCAGCAGCTTGGAAGGAGGGTTCCAAGAGACCCAGTACTTC. This gives the protein CASSLEGGFQETQYF.

The V and J genes are TRBV7-6 and TRBJ2-7; 9 bases map to TRBD1. In germline, CDR1 is SGHVS, CDR2 FNYEAQ. Trimming at V came to 1 base and at J to 2 bases, leaving 6 bases not matched to a gene. CDR3 length equals 16 residues. The CDR3 region has the DNA TGTGCCAGCAGCTTAGGGGCCCGGGACAGGGCCTACGAGCAGTACTTC. It is translated as CASSLGARDRAYEQYF.

The V call is TRBV3-1 (or the pseudogene TRBV3-2), the J call TRBJ2-2, with 10 bases fitting TRBD2. The germline V gene encodes CDR1 LGHDT and CDR2 YNNKEL (reference sequence). The junction had 5 bases not matched to a gene; V was cut back by 0 bases and J by 4 bases. The CDR3 consists of 17 residues. The CDR3 coding sequence is TGTGCCAGCAGCCAAGATTTACTAGCGGGGAGCACCGGGGAGCTGTTTTTT. It translates to CASSQDLLAGSTGELFF.

In its sample, this clone was seen once. V and J are TRBV7-6 and TRBJ2-1, with D maybe TRBD2 (6 bases). CDR1 is SGHVS and CDR2 is FNYEAQ in the germline V gene. The CDR3 runs to 15 residues. The ends were cut back, 5 bases at V and 5 bases at J, with 16 bases in the middle. The CDR3 here is CASSPAIGGDNEQFF. The CDR3 region has the DNA TGTGCCAGCAGCCCCGCTATCGGGGGAGACAATGAGCAGTTCTTC.

The chain combines TRBV28 with TRBJ1-2, with TRBD1 matching 9 bases. Germline V gene sequence: CDR1 MDHEN, CDR2 SYDVKM. V lost 5 bases to trimming and J lost 1 base; unmatched junction nucleotides: 5. This CDR3 region has 15 residues. This chain's CDR3 is CASSQPGQGNYGYTF. The CDR3 region has the DNA TGTGCCAGCAGTCAACCGGGACAGGGTAACTATGGCTACACCTTC.

Points on this clone: This sample also contains other DNA sequences that code for the same CDR3. V usage is TRBV7-2 and J usage is TRBJ1-5; perhaps TRBD1 as D (5 bases). Trimming took off 1 base at V and 6 bases at J, with 10 bases between the two ends. The CDR3 is 14 amino acids. CDR1 SGHTA and CDR2 FQGNSA come from the germline V gene. The CDR3 bases are TGTGCCAGCAGCTTAGGCAGGGCGACTCAGCCCCAGCATTTT. Its protein product is CASSLGRATQPQHF.

The DNA for the CDR3 is TGCGCCAGCAGCCAAGGGGGGGACAGGGGGCGAGAAAAACTGTTTTTT. This encodes CASSQGGDRGREKLFF. The rearrangement joins TRBV4-3 to TRBJ1-4, with 12 bases lining up with TRBD1. CDR1 and CDR2 from the germline V gene are LGHNA and YSLEER. V shed 1 base, J shed 8 bases, and the junction held 5 bases outside the gene matches. The CDR3 covers 16 residues.

The sample holds one count of this clone. This sequence joins TRBV5-1 and TRBJ2-7; D is perhaps TRBD2 (7 bases). With 5 bases removed from V and 4 bases from J, the gap between germline ends came to 16 bases. The CDR3 has 14 residues. From germline, CDR1 is SGHRS and CDR2 YFSETQ. DNA for the CDR3: TGCGCCAGCAGTTTCTACAGGGAGGGTTACGAGCAGTACTTC. This codes for CASSFYREGYEQYF.